The clone carrying this TCR beta chain has just a few counts. Its target is not known. The sample comes from a study of cytomegalovirus exposure and HLA in healthy donors. About the research overall: A preliminary data release comprised roughly 85 million unique TCRs obtained from HLA-typed donors.

Findings and limits, study-wide: Sequence variants that were highly shared formed a cluster that was likely a sequencing artifact.

Primers: 60 Vbeta forward and 13 Jbeta reverse. The assay was immunoSEQ multiplex PCR, and TCRdb's table has in-frame clones only and misses some. The table shows under 200,000 clones, with around 79% occurring only once. The specimen sequenced was PBMCs. The TCR sequence derives from a male donor in good health and CMV-seropositive.

The DNA of the CDR3 is TGCGCCAGCAGCTTGGGTCTAGCCGGGTCGAATGAGCAGTTCTTC. Its translation is CASSLGLAGSNEQFF. V usage is TRBV5-1 and J usage is TRBJ2-1; tentatively, D is TRBD2 (5 bases). Germline lookup yields CDR1 SGHRS and CDR2 YFSETQ. The CDR3 is 15 residues long. V shed 0 bases and J shed 7 bases, with 14 bases lying between them. The full variable domain, with the rest looked up from reference TRBV5-1 and TRBJ2-1, is KAGVTQTPRYLIKTRGQQVTLSCSPISGHRSVSWYQQTPGQGLQFLFEYFSETQRNKGNFPGRFSGRQFSNSRSEMNVSTLELGDSALYLCASSLGLAGSNEQFFGPGTRLTVL.